This T cell receptor (beta chain) was documented in a study of cytomegalovirus exposure and HLA in healthy donors. Looking at the study overall: The roughly 130 validation repertoires were reported in a later analysis to have been generated on the same platform as the roughly 630 first-cohort repertoires. Study results and limitations: Later, an analysis found that TCR clusters from the first cohort tended to co-occur in the 120 or so validation repertoires. It was reportedly the case that the classifier diagnosed cytomegalovirus status with high specificity and sensitivity. Cytomegalovirus-associated TCR beta chains were listed, numbering some 150.

Repertoires were generated with immunoSEQ multiplex PCR, while TCRdb's copy carries only in-frame clones and drops some. This sample has 330,000 or so clones, with just over 85% found just once. CDR3 length: 12 residues. The germline CDR1 and CDR2 sequences are SGHRS and YFSETQ. Germline trimming cut 0 bases from V and 11 bases from J; bases unmatched to any gene: 4. This clone occurred a few times. Its antigen is undetermined. This chain links TRBV5-1 with TRBJ1-1, with 7 bases lining up with TRBD1. Sequenced input: PBMCs. This receptor was identified in a woman aged 18-35 years in good health and CMV-seronegative. CDR3 nucleotide sequence: TGCGCCAGCAGCTTGGAGGGGACAGCGGCTTTCTTT. Translation: CASSLEGTAAFF.